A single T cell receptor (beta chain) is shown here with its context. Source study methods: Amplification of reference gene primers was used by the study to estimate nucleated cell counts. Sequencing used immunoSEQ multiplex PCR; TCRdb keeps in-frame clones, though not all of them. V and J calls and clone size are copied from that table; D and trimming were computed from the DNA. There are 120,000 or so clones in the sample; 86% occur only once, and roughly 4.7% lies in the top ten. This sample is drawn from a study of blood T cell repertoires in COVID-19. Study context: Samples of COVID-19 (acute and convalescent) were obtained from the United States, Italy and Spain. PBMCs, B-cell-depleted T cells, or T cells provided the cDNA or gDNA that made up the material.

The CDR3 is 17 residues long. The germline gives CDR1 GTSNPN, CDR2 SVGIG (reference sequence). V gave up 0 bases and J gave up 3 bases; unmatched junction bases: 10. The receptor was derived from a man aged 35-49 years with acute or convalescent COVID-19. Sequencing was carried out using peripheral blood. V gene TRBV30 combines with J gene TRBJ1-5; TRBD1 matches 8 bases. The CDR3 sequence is CAWSVRDRIINNQPQHF. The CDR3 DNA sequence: TGTGCCTGGAGTGTACGGGACAGGATTATTAACAATCAGCCCCAGCATTTT.